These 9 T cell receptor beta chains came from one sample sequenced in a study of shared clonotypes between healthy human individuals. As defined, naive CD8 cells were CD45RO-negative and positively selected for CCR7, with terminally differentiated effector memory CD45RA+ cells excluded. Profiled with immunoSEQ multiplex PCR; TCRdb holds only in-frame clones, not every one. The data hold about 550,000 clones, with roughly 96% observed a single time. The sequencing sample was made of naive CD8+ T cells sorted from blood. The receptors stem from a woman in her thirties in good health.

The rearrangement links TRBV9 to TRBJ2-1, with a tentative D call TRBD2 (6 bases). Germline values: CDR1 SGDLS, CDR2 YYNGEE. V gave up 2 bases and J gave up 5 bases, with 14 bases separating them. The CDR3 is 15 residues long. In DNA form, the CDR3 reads TGTGCCAGCAGCGTTACCGGGACTGAAGACAATGAGCAGTTCTTC. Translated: CASSVTGTEDNEQFF.

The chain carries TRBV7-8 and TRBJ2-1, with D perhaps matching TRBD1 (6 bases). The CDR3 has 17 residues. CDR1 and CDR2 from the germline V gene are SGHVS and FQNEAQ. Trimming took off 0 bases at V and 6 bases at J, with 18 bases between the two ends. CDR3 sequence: CASSLAPRGEGVNEQFF. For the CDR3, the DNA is TGTGCCAGCAGCTTAGCTCCCAGGGGCGAGGGGGTCAATGAGCAGTTCTTC.

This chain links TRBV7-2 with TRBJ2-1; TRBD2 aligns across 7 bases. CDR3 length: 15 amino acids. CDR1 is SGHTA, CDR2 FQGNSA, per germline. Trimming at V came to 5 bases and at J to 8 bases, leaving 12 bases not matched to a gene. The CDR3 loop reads CASSLRLAVGHEQFF. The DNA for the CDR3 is TGTGCCAGCAGCCTAAGACTAGCAGTGGGGCATGAGCAGTTCTTC.

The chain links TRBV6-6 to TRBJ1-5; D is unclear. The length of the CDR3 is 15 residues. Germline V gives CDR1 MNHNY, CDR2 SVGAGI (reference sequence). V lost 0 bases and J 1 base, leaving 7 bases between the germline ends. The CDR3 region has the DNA TGTGCCAGCAGTTACTCGGCAGACAGCAATCAGCCCCAGCATTTT. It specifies CASSYSADSNQPQHF.

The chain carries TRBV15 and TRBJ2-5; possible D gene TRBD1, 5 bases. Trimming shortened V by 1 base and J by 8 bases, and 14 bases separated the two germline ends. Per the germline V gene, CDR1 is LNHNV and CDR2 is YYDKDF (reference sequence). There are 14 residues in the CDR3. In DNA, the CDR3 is TGTGCCACCAGCAGAGGAAGGGGTGAGGAAACCCAGTACTTC. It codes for CATSRGRGEETQYF.

The CDR3 bases are TGTGCCAGCAGCTTAGGTGTGGCCCGGGCTGGGGAGCTGTTTTTT. As protein: CASSLGVARAGELFF. The chain uses TRBV13 and TRBJ2-2, with D uncertain. CDR1 is PRHDT, CDR2 FYEKMQ, per germline (reference sequence). This CDR3 contains 15 residues. Trimming pared 0 bases from V and 8 bases from J, leaving 13 bases between.

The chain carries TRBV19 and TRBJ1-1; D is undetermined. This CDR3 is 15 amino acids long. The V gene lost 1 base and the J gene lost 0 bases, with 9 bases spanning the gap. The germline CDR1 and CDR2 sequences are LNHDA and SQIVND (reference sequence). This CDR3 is CASSIGPDMNTEAFF. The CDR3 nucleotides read TGTGCCAGTAGTATAGGGCCGGATATGAACACTGAAGCTTTCTTT.

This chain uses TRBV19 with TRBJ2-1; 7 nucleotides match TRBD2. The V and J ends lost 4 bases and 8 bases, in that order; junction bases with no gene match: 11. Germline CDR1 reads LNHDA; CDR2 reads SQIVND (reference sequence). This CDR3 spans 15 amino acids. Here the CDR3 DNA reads TGTGCCAGTAGTAGTTTCGCGGGAGACTTCGATGAGCAGTTCTTC. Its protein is CASSSFAGDFDEQFF.

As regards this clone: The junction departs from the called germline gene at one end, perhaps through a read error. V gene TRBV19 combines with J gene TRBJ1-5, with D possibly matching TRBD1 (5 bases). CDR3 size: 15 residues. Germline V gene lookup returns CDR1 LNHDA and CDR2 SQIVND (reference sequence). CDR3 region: CASRIGEFGNQPQHF. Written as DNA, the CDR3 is TGTGCCAGTAGGATAGGGGAGTTCGGCAATCAGCCCCAGCATTTT.